This TCR beta chain was identified during a study of cytomegalovirus exposure and HLA in healthy donors. V dropped 6 bases and J dropped 4 bases, with 16 bases sitting between them. The CDR3 has 15 residues. Germline V gene lookup returns CDR1 LNHDA and CDR2 SQIVND (reference sequence). The PCR used 60 Vbeta and 13 Jbeta primers. The method was immunoSEQ multiplex PCR; TCRdb's version includes in-frame clones alone and lacks a portion of them. Here the sample spans under 200,000 clones, approximately 80% being singletons. The clonotype originates from a man between 18 and 29 years old in good health and CMV-seropositive. The sequencing sample was made of PBMCs. The chain has TRBV19 and TRBJ1-5, with D unclear. The CDR3 spells CASRTQLEGNQPQHF. Here the CDR3 DNA reads TGTGCCAGTAGGACCCAATTGGAGGGAAATCAGCCCCAGCATTTT.